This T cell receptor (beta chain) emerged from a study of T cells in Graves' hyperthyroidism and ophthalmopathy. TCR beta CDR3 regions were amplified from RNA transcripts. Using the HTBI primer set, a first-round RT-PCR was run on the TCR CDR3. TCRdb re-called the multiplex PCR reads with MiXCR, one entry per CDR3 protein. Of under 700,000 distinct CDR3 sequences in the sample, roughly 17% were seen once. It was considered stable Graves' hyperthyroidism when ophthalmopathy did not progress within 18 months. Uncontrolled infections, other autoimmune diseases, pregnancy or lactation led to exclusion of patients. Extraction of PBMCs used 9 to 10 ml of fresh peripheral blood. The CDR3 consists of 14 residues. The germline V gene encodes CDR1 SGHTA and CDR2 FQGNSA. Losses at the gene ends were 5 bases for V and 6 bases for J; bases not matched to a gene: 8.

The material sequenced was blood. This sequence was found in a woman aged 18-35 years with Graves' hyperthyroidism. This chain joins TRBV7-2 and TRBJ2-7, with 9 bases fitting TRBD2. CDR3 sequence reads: CASSTSGRFGEQYF. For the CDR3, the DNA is TGTGCCAGCAGCACCAGCGGGAGGTTCGGCGAGCAGTACTTC.